This T cell receptor (beta chain) was sequenced during a study of PD-1 blockade in classical Hodgkin lymphoma. This clone was counted between two and nine times. Patients all relapsed after autologous stem cell transplantation, and there was variation in brentuximab vedotin exposure. Here immunoSEQ multiplex PCR was the method, and the copy in TCRdb shows in-frame clones only, minus some. The data show under 20,000 clones, with over 60% seen just once and approximately 8% held by the top ten. V was shortened by 3 bases and J by 2 bases, with 11 bases between the two germline ends. CDR1 is SEHNR, CDR2 FQNEAQ, per germline (reference sequence). The CDR3 totals 14 residues.

V and J are TRBV7-9 and TRBJ2-7; a possible D gene is TRBD2 (5 bases). This specimen was peripheral blood mononuclear cells (PBMCs), taken before the second cycle of nivolumab. This TCR was recovered from a human donor with classical Hodgkin lymphoma. The CDR3 DNA is TGTGCCAGCAGCTTGAACGGGAAACCCTACGAGCAGTACTTC. Translating gives CASSLNGKPYEQYF.